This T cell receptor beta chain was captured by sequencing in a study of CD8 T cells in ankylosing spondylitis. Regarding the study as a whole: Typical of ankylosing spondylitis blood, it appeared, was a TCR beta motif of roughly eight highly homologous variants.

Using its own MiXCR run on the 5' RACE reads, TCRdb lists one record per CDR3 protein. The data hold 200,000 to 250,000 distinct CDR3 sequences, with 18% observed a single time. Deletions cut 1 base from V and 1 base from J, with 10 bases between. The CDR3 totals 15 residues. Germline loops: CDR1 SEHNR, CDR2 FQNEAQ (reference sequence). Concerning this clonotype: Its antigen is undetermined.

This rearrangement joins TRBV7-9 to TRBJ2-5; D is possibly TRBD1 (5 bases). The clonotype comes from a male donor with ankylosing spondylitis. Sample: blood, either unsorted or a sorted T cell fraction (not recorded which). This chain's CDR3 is CASSLEDSSQETQYF. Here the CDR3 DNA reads TGTGCCAGCAGCTTAGAAGACAGTAGCCAAGAGACCCAGTACTTC.